This TCR beta chain originates from a study of blood T cell repertoires in COVID-19. This clone appeared a single time. CDR1 and CDR2 (germline): SGHNT, YYREEE (reference sequence). The CDR3 spans 14 residues. The V end was cut by 5 bases, the J end by 6 bases, with 16 bases between. This table comes from immunoSEQ multiplex PCR, and its TCRdb copy is limited to in-frame clones, with some not included. The sample gives over 100,000 clones, approximately 81% of which show up once; under 5% is in the top ten. The chain combines TRBV5-4 with TRBJ2-3, with TRBD1 as a possible D gene (6 bases). This sequence was found in an elderly woman with acute or convalescent COVID-19. The sample consisted of peripheral blood. CDR3 sequence reads: CASRGPQGWDTQYF. DNA of the CDR3: TGTGCCAGCAGAGGTCCACAGGGATGGGATACGCAGTATTTT.